Listed here are 4 T cell receptor beta chains from one sample, sequenced in a study of CXCR3-negative and CXCR3-positive naive CD8 T cells. Libraries of TRB cDNA were made by 5' RACE and carried UMIs. TCRdb re-called the 5' RACE reads and shows each CDR3 protein once, DNA omitted. This sample contains some 56,000 distinct CDR3 sequences. Input material: memory CD8+ T cells from blood. The source is a human donor in good health. Some clones in this sample may be carry-over from other donors' samples.

The V gene is TRBV29-1, the J gene TRBJ2-1; TCRdb selects TRBD1, and the lack of DNA leaves this call unchecked. This CDR3 has 14 residues. CDR1 and CDR2 from the germline V gene are SQVTM and ANQGSEA. This CDR3 is CSVVSLGNYNEQFF.

The chain uses TRBV7-2 and TRBJ2-7; TCRdb picks TRBD1, but there is no DNA to check that call. The CDR3 is 16 amino acids. Germline CDR1 and CDR2: SGHTA and FQGNSA. CDR3 in amino acids: CASSLDPGHRTYEQYF.

V gene TRBV29-1 combines with J gene TRBJ2-1; TCRdb indicates TRBD1, and absent DNA this call remains unverified. CDR3 length: 15 amino acids. From germline, CDR1 is SQVTM and CDR2 ANQGSEA. The CDR3 here is CSAEREQGLYNEQFF.

This rearrangement joins TRBV9 to TRBJ2-1; TCRdb picks TRBD2, but there is no DNA to check that call. The CDR3 spans 13 residues. Looked up from germline, CDR1 is SGDLS and CDR2 is YYNGEE. CDR3 in amino acids: CASSVEDYPEQFF.